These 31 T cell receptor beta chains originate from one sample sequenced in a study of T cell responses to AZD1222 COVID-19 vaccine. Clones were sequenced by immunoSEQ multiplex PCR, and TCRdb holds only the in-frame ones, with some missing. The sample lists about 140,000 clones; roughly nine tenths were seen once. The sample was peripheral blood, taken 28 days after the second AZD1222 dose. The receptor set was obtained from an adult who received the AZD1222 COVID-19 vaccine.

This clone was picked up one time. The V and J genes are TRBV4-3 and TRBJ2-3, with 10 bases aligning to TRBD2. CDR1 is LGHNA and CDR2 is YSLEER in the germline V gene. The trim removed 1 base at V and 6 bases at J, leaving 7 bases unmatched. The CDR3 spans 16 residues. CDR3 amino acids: CASSQGTSGSGDTQYF. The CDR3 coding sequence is TGCGCCAGCAGCCAAGGGACTAGCGGTTCCGGGGATACGCAGTATTTT.

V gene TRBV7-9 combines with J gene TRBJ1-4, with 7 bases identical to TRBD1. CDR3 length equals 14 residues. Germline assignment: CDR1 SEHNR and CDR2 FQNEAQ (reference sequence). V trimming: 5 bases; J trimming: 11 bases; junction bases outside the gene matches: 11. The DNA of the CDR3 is TGTGCCAGCAGCCCCTCCAGGGGGGGGGAGAAACTGTTTTTT. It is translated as CASSPSRGGEKLFF. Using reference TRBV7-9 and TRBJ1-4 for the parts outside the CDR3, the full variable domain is DTGVSQNPRHKITKRGQNVTFRCDPISEHNRLYWYRQTLGQGPEFLTYFQNEAQLEKSRLLSDRFSAERPKGSFSTLEIQRTEQGDSAMYLCASSPSRGGEKLFFGSGTQLSVL.

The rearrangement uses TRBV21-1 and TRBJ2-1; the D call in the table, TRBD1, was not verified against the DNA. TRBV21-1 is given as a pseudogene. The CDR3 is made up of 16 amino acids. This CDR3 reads CASSKASGPLNNEQFF. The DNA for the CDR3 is TGTGCCAGCAGCAAAGCTAGTGGGCCTTTAAACAATGAGCAGTTCTTC.

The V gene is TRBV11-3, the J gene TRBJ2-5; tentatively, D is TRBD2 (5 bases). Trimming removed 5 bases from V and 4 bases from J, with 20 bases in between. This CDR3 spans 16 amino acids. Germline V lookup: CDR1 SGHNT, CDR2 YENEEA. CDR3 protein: CASSQYRDPAGETQYF. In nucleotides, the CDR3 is TGTGCCAGCAGCCAATACCGGGATCCGGCTGGAGAGACCCAGTACTTC.

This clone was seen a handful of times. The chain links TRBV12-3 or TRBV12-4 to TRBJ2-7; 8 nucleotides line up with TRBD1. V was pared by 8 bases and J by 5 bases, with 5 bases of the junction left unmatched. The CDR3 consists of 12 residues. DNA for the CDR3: TGTGCCAGCCGAAGACAGGGGAACGAGCAGTACTTC. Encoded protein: CASRRQGNEQYF.

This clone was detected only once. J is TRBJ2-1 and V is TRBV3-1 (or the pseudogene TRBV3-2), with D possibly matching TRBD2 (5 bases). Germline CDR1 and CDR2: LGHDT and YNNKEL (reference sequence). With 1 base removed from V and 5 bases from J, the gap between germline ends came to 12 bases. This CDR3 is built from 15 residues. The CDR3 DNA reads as TGTGCCAGCAGCCAAGTAATAGCGCTAAACAATGAGCAGTTCTTC. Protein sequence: CASSQVIALNNEQFF.

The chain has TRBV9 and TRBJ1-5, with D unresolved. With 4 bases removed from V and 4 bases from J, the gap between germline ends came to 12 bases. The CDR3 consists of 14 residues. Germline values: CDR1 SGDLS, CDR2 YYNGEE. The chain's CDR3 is CASSSEQENQPQHF. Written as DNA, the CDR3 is TGTGCCAGCAGCTCGGAGCAGGAGAATCAGCCCCAGCATTTT.

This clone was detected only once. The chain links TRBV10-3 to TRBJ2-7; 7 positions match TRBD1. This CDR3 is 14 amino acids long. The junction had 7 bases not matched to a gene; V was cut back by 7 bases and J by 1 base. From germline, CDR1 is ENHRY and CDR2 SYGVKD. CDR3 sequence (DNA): TGTGCCATCACCCCGGGACAGCCTTCCTACGAGCAGTACTTC. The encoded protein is CAITPGQPSYEQYF.

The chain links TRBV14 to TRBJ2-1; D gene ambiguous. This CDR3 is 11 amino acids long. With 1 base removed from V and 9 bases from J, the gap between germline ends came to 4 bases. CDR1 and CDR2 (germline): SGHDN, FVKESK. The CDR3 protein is CASSQVFEQFF. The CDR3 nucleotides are TGTGCCAGCAGCCAAGTCTTTGAGCAGTTCTTC. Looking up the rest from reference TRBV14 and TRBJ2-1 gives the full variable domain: EAGVTQFPSHSVIEKGQTVTLRCDPISGHDNLYWYRRVMGKEIKFLLHFVKESKQDESGMPNNRFLAERTGGTYSTLKVQPAELEDSGVYFCASSQVFEQFFGPGTRLTVL.

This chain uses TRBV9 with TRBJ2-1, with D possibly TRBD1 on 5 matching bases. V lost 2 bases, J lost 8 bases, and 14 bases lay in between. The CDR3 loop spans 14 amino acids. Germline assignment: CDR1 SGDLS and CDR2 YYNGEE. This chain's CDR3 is CASSVGHRVDEQFF. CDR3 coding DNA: TGTGCCAGCAGCGTCGGACATAGGGTCGATGAGCAGTTCTTC.

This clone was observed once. The CDR3 bases are TGTGCCAGCACCCCCGGTGCGGGAGCTCCCCAGTACTTC. Protein product: CASTPGAGAPQYF. The gene calls are TRBV6-2 or TRBV6-3 and TRBJ2-5; TRBD2 agrees at 7 bases. The CDR3 has 13 amino acids. The ends lost 7 bases at V and 9 bases at J; junction bases unmatched: 11. The germline V gene encodes CDR1 MNHEY and CDR2 SVGEGT.

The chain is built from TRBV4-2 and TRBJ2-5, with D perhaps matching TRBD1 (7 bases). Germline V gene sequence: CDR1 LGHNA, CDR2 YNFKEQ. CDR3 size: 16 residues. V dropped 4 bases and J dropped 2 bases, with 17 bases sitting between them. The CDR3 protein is CASSLKGGQNQETQYF. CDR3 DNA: TGTGCCAGCAGCCTCAAGGGGGGACAGAATCAAGAGACCCAGTACTTC.

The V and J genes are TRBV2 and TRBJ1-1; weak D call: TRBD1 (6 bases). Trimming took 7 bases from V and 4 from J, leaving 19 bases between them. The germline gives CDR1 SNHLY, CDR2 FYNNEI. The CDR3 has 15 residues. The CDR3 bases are TGTGCCAGCACCGACCGGGGGAGAGGGGGCACTGAAGCTTTCTTT. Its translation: CASTDRGRGGTEAFF.

This chain's CDR3 is CASSQGVGQHEQFF. CDR3 DNA sequence: TGTGCCAGCAGCCAAGGGGTAGGTCAGCATGAGCAGTTCTTC. The chain recombines TRBV4-2 with TRBJ2-1; D gene uncertain. Germline loops: CDR1 LGHNA, CDR2 YNFKEQ. This CDR3 spans 14 amino acids. V was shortened by 1 base and J by 8 bases, with 12 bases between the two germline ends.

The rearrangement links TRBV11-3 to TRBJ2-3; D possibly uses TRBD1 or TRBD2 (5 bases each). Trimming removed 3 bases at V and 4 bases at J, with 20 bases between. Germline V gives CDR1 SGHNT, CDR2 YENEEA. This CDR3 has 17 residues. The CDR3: CASSFSSRGDSADTQYF. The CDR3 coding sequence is TGTGCCAGCAGCTTTTCTTCACGAGGGGATTCTGCAGATACGCAGTATTTT. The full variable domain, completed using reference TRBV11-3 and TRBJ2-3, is EAGVVQSPRYKIIEKKQPVAFWCNPISGHNTLYWYLQNLGQGPELLIRYENEEAVDDSQLPKDRFSAERLKGVDSTLKIQPAELGDSAVYLCASSFSSRGDSADTQYFGPGTRLTVL.

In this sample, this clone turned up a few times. The DNA for the CDR3 is TGTGCCAGCAGTGGGGGGCGGGTAGCCGGGGAGCTGTTTTTT. It yields the protein CASSGGRVAGELFF. The V and J genes are TRBV28 and TRBJ2-2; D assignment may be TRBD1 or TRBD2 (6 bases each). Trimming pared 5 bases from V and 6 bases from J, leaving 13 bases between. The CDR3 totals 14 residues. Germline lookup yields CDR1 MDHEN and CDR2 SYDVKM.

The CDR3 nucleotides are TGTGCCAGCTCACCTTCCTATCGGACAGATGAGACCCAGTACTTC. It codes for CASSPSYRTDETQYF. The chain uses TRBV18 and TRBJ2-5; possibly TRBD1 for D (6 bases). CDR3 length: 15 amino acids. V was cut by 3 bases and J by 5 bases, with 16 bases left in between. Germline lookup yields CDR1 KGHSH and CDR2 LQKENI.

CDR3 amino acids: CASSYSRTQMNTEAFF. The CDR3 bases are TGTGCCAGCAGTTACTCGCGCACGCAAATGAACACTGAAGCTTTCTTT. V gene TRBV6-2 or TRBV6-3 combines with J gene TRBJ1-1, with no clear D. The CDR3 sequence is 16 residues long. Germline-derived CDR1 and CDR2 are MNHEY and SVGEGT. V lost 0 bases and J 0 bases, leaving 11 bases between the germline ends.

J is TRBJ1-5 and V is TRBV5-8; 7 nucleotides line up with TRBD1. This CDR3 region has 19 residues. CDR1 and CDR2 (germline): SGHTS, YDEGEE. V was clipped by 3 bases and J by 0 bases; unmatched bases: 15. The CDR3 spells CASSSEGAGGLYSNQPQHF. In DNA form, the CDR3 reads TGTGCCAGCAGCTCCGAGGGGGCAGGGGGATTATATAGCAATCAGCCCCAGCATTTT.

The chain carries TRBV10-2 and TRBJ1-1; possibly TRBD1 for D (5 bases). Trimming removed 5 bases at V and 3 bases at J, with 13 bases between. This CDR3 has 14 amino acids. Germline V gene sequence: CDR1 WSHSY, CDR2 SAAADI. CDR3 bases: TGCGCCAGCAGTTCAGGGCTTCGAGACACTGAAGCTTTCTTT. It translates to CASSSGLRDTEAFF.

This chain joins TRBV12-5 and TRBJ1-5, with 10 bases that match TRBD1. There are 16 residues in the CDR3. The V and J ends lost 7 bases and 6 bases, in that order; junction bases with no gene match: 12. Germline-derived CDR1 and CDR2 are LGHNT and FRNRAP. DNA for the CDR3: TGTGCTAGTGCCCCGGGACAGGGGTTCGGAACTCAGCCCCAGCATTTT. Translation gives CASAPGQGFGTQPQHF.

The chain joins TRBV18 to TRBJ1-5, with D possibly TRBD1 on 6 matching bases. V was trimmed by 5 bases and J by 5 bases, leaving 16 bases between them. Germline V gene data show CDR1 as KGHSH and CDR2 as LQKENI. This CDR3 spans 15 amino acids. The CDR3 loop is CASSAAGGAYQPQHF. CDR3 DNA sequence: TGTGCCAGCTCAGCAGCCGGGGGGGCCTATCAGCCCCAGCATTTT.

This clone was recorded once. The CDR3 bases are TGTGCCAGCAGAGGCTCGGGTGAGCAGTTCTTC. The encoded protein is CASRGSGEQFF. The rearrangement links TRBV14 to TRBJ2-1; no reliable D call. CDR1 is SGHDN and CDR2 is FVKESK in the germline V gene. The CDR3 length is 11 residues. V lost 6 bases, J lost 9 bases, and 9 bases lay in between.

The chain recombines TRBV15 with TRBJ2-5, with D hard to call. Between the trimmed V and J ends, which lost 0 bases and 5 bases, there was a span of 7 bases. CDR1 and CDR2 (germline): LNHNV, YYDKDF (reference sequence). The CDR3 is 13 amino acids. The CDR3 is CATSRDLRETQYF. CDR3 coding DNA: TGTGCCACCAGCAGAGATCTAAGGGAGACCCAGTACTTC.

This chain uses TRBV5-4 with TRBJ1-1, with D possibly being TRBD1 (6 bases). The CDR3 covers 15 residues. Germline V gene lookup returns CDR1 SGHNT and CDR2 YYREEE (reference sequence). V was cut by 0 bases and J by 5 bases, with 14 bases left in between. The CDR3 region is CASSLGGQGRTEAFF. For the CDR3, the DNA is TGTGCCAGCAGCTTGGGGGGGCAGGGACGGACTGAAGCTTTCTTT.

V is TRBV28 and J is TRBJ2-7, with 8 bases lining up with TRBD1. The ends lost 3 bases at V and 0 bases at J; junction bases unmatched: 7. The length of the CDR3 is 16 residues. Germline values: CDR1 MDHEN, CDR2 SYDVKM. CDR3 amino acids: CASSLIWDRPSYEQYF. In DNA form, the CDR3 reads TGTGCCAGCAGTTTGATCTGGGACAGGCCCTCCTACGAGCAGTACTTC.

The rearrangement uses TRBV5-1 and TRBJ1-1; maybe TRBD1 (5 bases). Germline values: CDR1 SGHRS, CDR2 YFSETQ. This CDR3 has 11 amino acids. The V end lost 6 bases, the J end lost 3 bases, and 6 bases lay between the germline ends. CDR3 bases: TGCGCCAGCAAAGGGGACACTGAAGCTTTCTTT. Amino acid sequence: CASKGDTEAFF.

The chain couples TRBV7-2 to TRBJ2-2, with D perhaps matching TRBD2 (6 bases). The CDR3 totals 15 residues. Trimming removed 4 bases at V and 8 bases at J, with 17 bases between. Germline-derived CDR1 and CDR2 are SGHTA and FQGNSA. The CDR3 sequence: CASSSRVAAGGELFF. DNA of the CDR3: TGTGCCAGCAGCTCCCGGGTCGCGGCGGGAGGGGAGCTGTTTTTT. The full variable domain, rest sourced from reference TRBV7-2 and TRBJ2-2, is GAGVSQSPSNKVTEKGKDVELRCDPISGHTALYWYRQSLGQGLEFLIYFQGNSAPDKSGLPSDRFSAERTGGSVSTLTIQRTQQEDSAVYLCASSSRVAAGGELFFGEGSRLTVL.

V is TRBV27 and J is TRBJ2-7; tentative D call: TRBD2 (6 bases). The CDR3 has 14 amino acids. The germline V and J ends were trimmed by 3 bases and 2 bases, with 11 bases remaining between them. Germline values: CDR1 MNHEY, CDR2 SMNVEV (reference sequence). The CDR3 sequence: CASSFFSGPYEQYF. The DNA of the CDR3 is TGTGCCAGCAGTTTTTTTAGCGGTCCCTACGAGCAGTACTTC.

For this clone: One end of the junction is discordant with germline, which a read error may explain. The CDR3 nucleotides are TGTGCCAGCAGTTACTCGTGGGACAGGTCCATGAACACTGAGGCTTTCTTT. Translation gives CASSYSWDRSMNTEAFF. J is TRBJ1-1 and V is TRBV6-2 or TRBV6-3; 8 bases map to TRBD1. The CDR3 consists of 17 residues. The germline CDR1 and CDR2 sequences are MNHEY and SVGEGT.

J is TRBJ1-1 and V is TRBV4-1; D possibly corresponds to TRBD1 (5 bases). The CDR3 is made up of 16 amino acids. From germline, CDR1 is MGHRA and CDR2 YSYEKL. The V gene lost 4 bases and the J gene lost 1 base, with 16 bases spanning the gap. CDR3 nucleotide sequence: TGCGCCAGCAGCCCACTAGGGGTAGGCCCGAACACTGAAGCTTTCTTT. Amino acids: CASSPLGVGPNTEAFF.